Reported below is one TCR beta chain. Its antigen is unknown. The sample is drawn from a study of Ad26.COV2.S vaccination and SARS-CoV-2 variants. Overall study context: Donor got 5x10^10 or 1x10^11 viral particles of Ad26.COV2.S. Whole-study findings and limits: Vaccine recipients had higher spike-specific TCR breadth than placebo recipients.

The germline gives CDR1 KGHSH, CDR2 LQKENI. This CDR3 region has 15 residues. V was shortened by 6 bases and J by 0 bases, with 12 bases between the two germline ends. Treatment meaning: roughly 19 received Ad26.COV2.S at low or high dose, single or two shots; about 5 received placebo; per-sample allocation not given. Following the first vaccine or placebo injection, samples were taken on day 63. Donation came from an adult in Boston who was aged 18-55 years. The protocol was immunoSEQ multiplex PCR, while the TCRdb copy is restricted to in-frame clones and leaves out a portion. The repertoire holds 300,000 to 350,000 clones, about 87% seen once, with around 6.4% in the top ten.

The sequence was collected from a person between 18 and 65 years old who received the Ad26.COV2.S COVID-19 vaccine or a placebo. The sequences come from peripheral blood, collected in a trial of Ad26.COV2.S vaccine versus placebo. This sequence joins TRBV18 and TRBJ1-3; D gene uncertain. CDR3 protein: CASSPERPSGNTIYF. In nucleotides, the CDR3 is TGTGCCAGCTCCCCGGAGAGGCCCTCTGGAAACACCATATATTTT.